This T cell receptor beta chain derives from a study of T cell responses to AZD1222 COVID-19 vaccine. General study results and limits: The study identified only six AZD1222 recipients as seropositive at baseline. Repertoire sampling occurred only after the peak T cell response.

Losses at the gene ends were 2 bases for V and 0 bases for J; bases not matched to a gene: 4. CDR3 length equals 18 residues. CDR1 MNHEY and CDR2 SVGEGT come from the germline V gene. Profiling relied on immunoSEQ multiplex PCR, and the TCRdb table lists in-frame clones only, not all of them. There are around 170,000 clones in the sample; approximately 91% occur only once, and 0.99% lies in the top ten. About this clone itself: Antigen specificity is unknown.

The starting material was peripheral blood, obtained on day 0 of AZD1222 vaccination. This TCR was sampled from an adult in good health. This sequence joins TRBV6-2 or TRBV6-3 and TRBJ2-4; 13 nucleotides align to TRBD2. CDR3 bases: TGTGCCAGCAGTTACGGACTAGCGGGAGAAATAGCCAAAAACATTCAGTACTTC. Translated, it gives CASSYGLAGEIAKNIQYF.